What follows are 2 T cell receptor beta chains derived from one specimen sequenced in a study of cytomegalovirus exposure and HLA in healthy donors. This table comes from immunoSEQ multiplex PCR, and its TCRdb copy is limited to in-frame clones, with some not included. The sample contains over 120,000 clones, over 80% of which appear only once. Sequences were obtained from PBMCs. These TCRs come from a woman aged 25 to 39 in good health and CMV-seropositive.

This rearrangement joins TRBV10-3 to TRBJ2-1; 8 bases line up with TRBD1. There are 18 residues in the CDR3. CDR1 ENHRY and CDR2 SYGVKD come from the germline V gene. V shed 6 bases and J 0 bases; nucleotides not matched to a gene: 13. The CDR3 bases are TGTGCCATCAGAGCCGGGACAGGCCGACTGAGCTCCTACAATGAGCAGTTCTTC. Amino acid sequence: CAIRAGTGRLSSYNEQFF.

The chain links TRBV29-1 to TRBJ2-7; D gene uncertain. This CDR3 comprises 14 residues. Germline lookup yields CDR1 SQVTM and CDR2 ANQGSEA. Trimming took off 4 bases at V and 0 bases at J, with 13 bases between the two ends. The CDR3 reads CSVVGSYSSYEQYF. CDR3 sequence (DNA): TGCAGCGTTGTAGGCAGCTACAGCTCCTACGAGCAGTACTTC.